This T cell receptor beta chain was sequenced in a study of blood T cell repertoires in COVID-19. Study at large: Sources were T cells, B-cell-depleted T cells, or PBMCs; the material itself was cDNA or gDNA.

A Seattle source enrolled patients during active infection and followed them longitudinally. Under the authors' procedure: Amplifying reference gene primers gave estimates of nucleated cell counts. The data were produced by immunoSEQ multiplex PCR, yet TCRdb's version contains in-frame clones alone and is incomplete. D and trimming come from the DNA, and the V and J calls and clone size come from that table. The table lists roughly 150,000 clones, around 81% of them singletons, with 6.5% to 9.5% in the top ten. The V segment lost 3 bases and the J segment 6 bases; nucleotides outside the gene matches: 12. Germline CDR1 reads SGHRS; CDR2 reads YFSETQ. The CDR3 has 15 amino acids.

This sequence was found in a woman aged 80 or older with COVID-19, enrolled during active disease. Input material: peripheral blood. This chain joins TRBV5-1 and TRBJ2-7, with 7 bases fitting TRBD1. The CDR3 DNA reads TGCGCCAGCAGCTCGTCACAGGGGCCGGGCTCCGAGCAGTACTTC. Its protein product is CASSSSQGPGSEQYF.